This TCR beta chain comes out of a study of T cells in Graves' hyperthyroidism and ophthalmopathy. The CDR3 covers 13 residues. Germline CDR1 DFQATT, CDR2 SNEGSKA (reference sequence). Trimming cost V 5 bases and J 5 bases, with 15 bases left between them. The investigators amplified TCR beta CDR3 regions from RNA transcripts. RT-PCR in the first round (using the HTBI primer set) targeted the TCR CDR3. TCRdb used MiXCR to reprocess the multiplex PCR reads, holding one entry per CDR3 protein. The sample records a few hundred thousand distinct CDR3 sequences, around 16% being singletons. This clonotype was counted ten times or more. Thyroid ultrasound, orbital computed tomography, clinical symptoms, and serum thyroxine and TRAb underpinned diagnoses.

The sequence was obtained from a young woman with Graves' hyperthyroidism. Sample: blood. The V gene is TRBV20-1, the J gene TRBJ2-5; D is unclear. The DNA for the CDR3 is TGCAGTGCTGGGGTGGGGATTCGGGAGACCCAGTACTTC. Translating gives CSAGVGIRETQYF.